This entry is about one T cell receptor beta chain. The data were obtained in a study of blood T cell repertoires in COVID-19. About the research overall: Whether acute or convalescent, the COVID-19 samples came from the United States, Italy and Spain. T cells, B-cell-depleted T cells, or PBMCs supplied cDNA or gDNA.

Original handling: The authors estimated nucleated cell counts from reference gene primer amplification. Repertoires were generated with immunoSEQ multiplex PCR, while TCRdb's copy carries only in-frame clones and drops some. D and trimming were read from the DNA, whereas the V and J calls and clone size are those reported in that table. Among 55,000 to 70,000 clones listed, roughly 90% were seen once. The ends were cut back, 5 bases at V and 9 bases at J, with 11 bases in the middle. There are 12 residues in the CDR3. The V gene's germline CDR1 is MDHEN and CDR2 SYDVKM. Patients at the Seattle site were enrolled during active infection and followed longitudinally.

The rearrangement uses TRBV28 and TRBJ2-1; D call uncertain. Specimen: peripheral blood. The receptor was isolated from a middle-aged man with COVID-19, enrolled during active disease. CDR3 amino acids: CASSLRTLEQFF. DNA of the CDR3: TGTGCCAGCAGTCTTAGAACTCTTGAGCAGTTCTTC. Based on the CDR3 plus reference TRBV28 and TRBJ2-1, the full variable domain is DVKVTQSSRYLVKRTGEKVFLECVQDMDHENMFWYRQDPGLGLRLIYFSYDVKMKEKGDIPEGYSVSREKKERFSLILESASTNQTSMYLCASSLRTLEQFFGPGTRLTVL.